The rows below give T cell receptor beta chains drawn from one sample of a study of T cell responses to AZD1222 COVID-19 vaccine. Libraries were prepared by immunoSEQ multiplex PCR; TCRdb keeps only in-frame clonotypes and omits some of them. The table lists 180,000 or so clones, approximately 86% of them singletons. The material sequenced was peripheral blood, taken on day 0 of AZD1222 vaccination. These receptors originate from an adult in good health. Both conserved end residues are part of each CDR3. Size tells how often a clone was seen (once, few, many) or the class of an expanded clone, and some rows leave it out.

abundance: .
v_gene: TRBV6-5
CDR3aa: CATGMVSGNTIYF

abundance: .
v_gene: TRBV29-1
CDR3aa: CSVEDLLSGGLYNEQFF

abundance: .
v_gene: TRBV5-1
CDR3aa: CASSLAGGGETQYF

abundance: .
v_gene: TRBV6-2/TRBV6-3
CDR3aa: CASSPLGTGEGGLQETQYF

abundance: .
v_gene: TRBV5-6
CDR3aa: CASSTQAGSVYNEQFF

abundance: .
v_gene: TRBV2
CDR3aa: CASSEARGSGNQPQHF

abundance: .
v_gene: TRBV5-1
CDR3aa: CASSPGGGNQPQHF

abundance: .
v_gene: TRBV10-2
CDR3aa: CASHTGNTEAFF

abundance: .
v_gene: TRBV9
CDR3aa: CASSPPGTGGYGYTF

abundance: .
v_gene: TRBV5-1
CDR3aa: CASSLDLSYNSPLHF

abundance: .
v_gene: TRBV19
CDR3aa: CASSWDRGLNSPLHF

abundance: .
v_gene: TRBV5-1
CDR3aa: CASSFADRSAFPSEQYF

abundance: .
v_gene: TRBV30
CDR3aa: CACVPGTDTQYF

abundance: once
v_gene: TRBV6-5
CDR3aa: CASSYSNYGYTF

abundance: once
v_gene: TRBV10-3
CDR3aa: CAITPDRAQPQHF

abundance: .
v_gene: TRBV30
CDR3aa: CAWSVVSGYGYTF

abundance: once
v_gene: TRBV5-4
CDR3aa: CASSLDRPNYGYTF

abundance: .
v_gene: TRBV4-1
CDR3aa: CASNPQYF

abundance: .
v_gene: TRBV5-1
CDR3aa: CASSLAKMTENTEAFF

abundance: .
v_gene: TRBV6-5
CDR3aa: CASQPGQGYEQYF